One T cell receptor (beta chain) is described in this entry. Those who donated were healthy HIV-negative adults, with no recent acute infections or vaccinations reported. The data are from a study of shared clonotypes between healthy human individuals. DNA input for the unsorted PBMC replicate PCRs was about 0.3 ug, some 29,000 T cell genomes. Per the original data handling: Junction-only immunoSEQ sequences carried no quality scores, so filtering differed. The protocol was immunoSEQ multiplex PCR, while the TCRdb copy is restricted to in-frame clones and leaves out a portion. V and J calls plus clone size are reproduced from that table; the DNA served to infer D and trimming. The sample lists some 490,000 clones; over 70% were seen once. V gave up 4 bases and J gave up 4 bases, with 6 bases separating them. The CDR3 spans 12 residues. Germline CDR1 SGHVS, CDR2 FNYEAQ.

This chain joins TRBV7-6 and TRBJ2-3; D unclear. Source material: PBMCs. The sequence was obtained from a woman aged 40 to 50 in good health. Some clones in this sample may be carry-over from other donors' samples. CDR3 in amino acids: CASSSFSDTQYF. CDR3 DNA: TGTGCCAGCAGCTCTTTCTCAGATACGCAGTATTTT. The complete variable domain, with remaining parts taken from reference TRBV7-6 and TRBJ2-3, reads GAGVSQSPRYKVTKRGQDVALRCDPISGHVSLYWYRQALGQGPEFLTYFNYEAQQDKSGLPNDRFSAERPEGSISTLTIQRTEQRDSAMYRCASSSFSDTQYFGPGTRLTVL.